This T cell receptor beta chain derives from a study of metastatic and nonmetastatic thyroid tumors. Across the whole study: It was across blood and tumor or nodule tissue from malignant and benign thyroid patients that repertoires were compared. Findings of the study overall: A significant increase in TCR beta diversity was reportedly seen in malignant thyroid tumors relative to benign nodules, in blood and tumor.

The V and J ends lost 1 base and 1 base respectively, with 5 bases between them. The CDR3 covers 14 residues. Under the authors' procedure: Clinicopathological groups of papillary thyroid cancer showed CDR3 differences that were used to build a distant-metastasis classifier. Using MiXCR, TCRdb reanalyzed the PCR reads. The V and J calls were determined by TCRdb, not by the authors. The data hold 70,000 or so clones, with 11% to 15% observed a single time. Prior to thyroid surgery, none of the patients had received any treatment. This clone has ten or more counts. The antigen is not known. The receptor comes from a male donor with papillary thyroid cancer or a benign thyroid nodule (not recorded which). Some clones in this sample may be carry-over from other donors' samples. V is TRBV12-3 or TRBV12-4 and J is TRBJ1-5; D is ambiguous. Material: blood. CDR3 residues: CASSLVASNQPQHF. In nucleotides, the CDR3 is TGTGCCAGCAGTTTAGTGGCCAGCAATCAGCCCCAGCATTTT.